Listed below are T cell receptor beta chains from one sample, sequenced in a study of blood T cell repertoires in COVID-19. This table comes from immunoSEQ multiplex PCR, and its TCRdb copy is limited to in-frame clones, with some not included. Altogether fewer than 200,000 clones are present, about 88% being singletons, with the ten largest covering roughly 1%. Sequenced input: peripheral blood. The receptors derive from a man in his forties with acute or convalescent COVID-19. The CDR3 runs from the conserved cysteine through the conserved F or W. D genes are given only for firm matches. Part of the rows lack a size; the others show once, few, many or a class for expanded clones.

size: .; J: TRBJ1-2; D: .; V: TRBV4-1; CDR3: CASSQDKSGVGPLSGGYTF; DNA: TGCGCCAGCAGCCAAGATAAATCAGGGGTGGGACCTTTGAGTGGCGGCTACACCTTC
size: .; J: TRBJ2-7; D: .; V: TRBV5-6; CDR3: CASRASGGGKEQYF; DNA: TGTGCCAGCAGGGCCTCGGGAGGGGGCAAGGAGCAGTACTTC
size: .; J: TRBJ2-7; D: .; V: TRBV19; CDR3: CASSPGTEGYEQYF; DNA: TGTGCCAGTAGCCCCGGGACTGAGGGCTACGAGCAGTACTTC
size: few; J: TRBJ1-3; D: .; V: TRBV29-1; CDR3: CSVAEGGDTIYF; DNA: TGCAGCGTTGCGGAGGGAGGGGACACCATATATTTT
size: .; J: TRBJ2-5; D: .; V: TRBV5-6; CDR3: CASSLSLDQETQYF; DNA: TGTGCCAGCAGCTTGTCTCTAGACCAAGAGACCCAGTACTTC
size: .; J: TRBJ2-1; D: .; V: TRBV5-6; CDR3: CASSTELASNEQFF; DNA: TGTGCCAGCAGCACCGAACTAGCTAGTAATGAGCAGTTCTTC
size: .; J: TRBJ2-7; D: TRBD1; V: TRBV5-1; CDR3: CASSLGQGALDEQYF; DNA: TGCGCCAGCAGCTTGGGACAGGGGGCGCTTGACGAGCAGTACTTC
size: .; J: TRBJ1-5; D: .; V: TRBV7-2; CDR3: CASSLVTQNQPQHF; DNA: TGTGCCAGCAGCTTAGTCACGCAGAATCAGCCCCAGCATTTT
size: .; J: TRBJ1-3; D: .; V: TRBV15; CDR3: CATSGGMTGNTIYF; DNA: TGTGCCACCAGTGGGGGGATGACTGGAAACACCATATATTTT
size: .; J: TRBJ2-2; D: .; V: TRBV11-2; CDR3: CASSLRLGLMNTGELFF; DNA: TGTGCCAGCAGCTTAAGGCTTGGACTGATGAACACCGGGGAGCTGTTTTTT
size: few; J: TRBJ2-7; D: TRBD1; V: TRBV5-6; CDR3: CASWVGRGRHEQYF; DNA: TGTGCCAGCTGGGTAGGCAGGGGGCGACACGAGCAGTACTTC
size: .; J: TRBJ2-7; D: .; V: TRBV2; CDR3: CASSTNDRAYEQYF; DNA: TGTGCCAGCAGCACAAATGACAGAGCCTACGAGCAGTACTTC
size: .; J: TRBJ1-4; D: TRBD1; V: TRBV18; CDR3: CASSPRGPGQGSLANEKLFF; DNA: TGTGCCAGCTCACCACGAGGTCCGGGACAGGGGAGCTTAGCTAATGAAAAACTGTTTTTT
size: .; J: TRBJ1-2; D: .; V: TRBV4-1; CDR3: CASSQELTGTSTYGYTF; DNA: TGCGCCAGCAGCCAAGAACTGACAGGTACATCAACCTATGGCTACACCTTC
size: .; J: TRBJ1-4; D: .; V: TRBV5-6; CDR3: CASSLDRGRQEKLFF; DNA: TGTGCCAGCAGCTTGGATCGGGGGAGACAGGAAAAACTGTTTTTT
size: .; J: TRBJ1-3; D: TRBD1; V: TRBV7-9; CDR3: CASSLGWGQGASSGNTIYF; DNA: TGTGCCAGCAGCTTAGGTTGGGGACAGGGGGCGTCGAGTGGAAACACCATATATTTT
size: .; J: TRBJ1-4; D: .; V: TRBV14; CDR3: CASSRTGTPNEKLFF; DNA: TGTGCCAGCAGCCGGACCGGGACACCAAATGAAAAACTGTTTTTT
size: once; J: TRBJ2-3; D: .; V: TRBV18; CDR3: CASSPIYPQSSTDTQYF; DNA: TGTGCCAGCTCACCAATATACCCCCAGTCTAGCACAGATACGCAGTATTTT
size: .; J: TRBJ1-5; D: .; V: TRBV6-2/TRBV6-3; CDR3: CASSSQYSNQPQHF; DNA: TGTGCCAGCAGTTCCCAGTATAGCAATCAGCCCCAGCATTTT
size: .; J: TRBJ2-1; D: TRBD2; V: TRBV15; CDR3: CATTERGASYNEQFF; DNA: TGTGCCACCACGGAGCGGGGGGCGTCCTACAATGAGCAGTTCTTC
size: .; J: TRBJ2-7; D: .; V: TRBV5-1; CDR3: CASSSGVGPYEQYF; DNA: TGCGCCAGCAGCTCCGGGGTGGGTCCCTACGAGCAGTACTTC
size: .; J: TRBJ2-7; D: .; V: TRBV24-1; CDR3: CATSDPTGFEQYF; DNA: TGTGCCACCAGTGACCCTACAGGGTTCGAGCAGTACTTC
size: .; J: TRBJ2-2; D: TRBD2; V: TRBV5-4; CDR3: CASSLGRGLAGSTGELFF; DNA: TGTGCCAGCAGCTTGGGAAGGGGACTAGCGGGGAGCACCGGGGAGCTGTTTTTT
size: .; J: TRBJ1-1; D: .; V: TRBV18; CDR3: CASSPQTMNTEAFF; DNA: TGTGCCAGCTCACCACAGACAATGAACACTGAAGCTTTCTTT
size: .; J: TRBJ1-1; D: .; V: TRBV9; CDR3: CASSGGGGTEAFF; DNA: TGTGCCAGCAGCGGCGGGGGGGGCACTGAAGCTTTCTTT
size: .; J: TRBJ2-7; D: TRBD2; V: TRBV5-1; CDR3: CASSLNLAGEQYF; DNA: TGCGCCAGCAGCTTAAATCTAGCGGGCGAGCAGTACTTC
size: .; J: TRBJ2-5; D: .; V: TRBV5-3; CDR3: CARSSKWPPEEETQYF; DNA: TGTGCCAGAAGCTCAAAATGGCCACCTGAGGAGGAGACCCAGTACTTC
size: once; J: TRBJ2-5; D: .; V: TRBV5-1; CDR3: CASSLYSSETQYF; DNA: TGCGCCAGCAGCTTGTATTCCTCGGAGACCCAGTACTTC
size: .; J: TRBJ2-1; D: .; V: TRBV7-2; CDR3: CASSSTSYNEQFF; DNA: TGTGCCAGCAGCTCCACGAGCTACAATGAGCAGTTCTTC
size: few; J: TRBJ2-1; D: .; V: TRBV19; CDR3: CASSIGQPNEQFF; DNA: TGTGCCAGTAGTATCGGACAACCAAATGAGCAGTTCTTC
size: .; J: TRBJ1-1; D: .; V: TRBV25-1; CDR3: CASSVSTGLNTEAFF; DNA: TGTGCCAGCAGTGTTTCGACAGGCCTGAACACTGAAGCTTTCTTT
size: .; J: TRBJ1-2; D: .; V: TRBV4-1; CDR3: CASSPRVANYGYTF; DNA: TGCGCCAGCAGTCCCAGGGTAGCTAACTATGGCTACACCTTC
size: .; J: TRBJ1-2; D: .; V: TRBV3-1/TRBV3-2; CDR3: CASSQTQGDGYTF; DNA: TGTGCCAGCAGCCAGACACAGGGAGATGGCTACACCTTC
size: few; J: TRBJ2-6; D: .; V: TRBV10-3; CDR3: CAIQGSGANVLTF; DNA: TGTGCCATTCAGGGGTCCGGGGCCAACGTCCTGACTTTC
size: .; J: TRBJ1-2; D: TRBD1; V: TRBV7-3; CDR3: CASSLTRQGNGYTF; DNA: TGTGCCAGCAGCTTAACTAGACAGGGGAACGGCTACACCTTC
size: .; J: TRBJ2-1; D: .; V: TRBV6-1; CDR3: CASSEPRRGNEQFF; DNA: TGTGCCAGCAGTGAACCTCGAAGAGGGAATGAGCAGTTCTTC
size: .; J: TRBJ2-2; D: TRBD1; V: TRBV7-8; CDR3: CASSLDGRTGLNTGELFF; DNA: TGTGCCAGCAGCTTAGACGGAAGGACAGGGCTCAACACCGGGGAGCTGTTTTTT
size: .; J: TRBJ2-7; D: TRBD1; V: TRBV9; CDR3: CASSFRDSSYEQYF; DNA: TGTGCCAGCAGCTTCCGGGACAGCTCCTACGAGCAGTACTTC
size: .; J: TRBJ1-2; D: TRBD1; V: TRBV19; CDR3: CAGKRQGRNGYTF; DNA: TGTGCCGGCAAACGACAGGGGAGAAATGGCTACACCTTC